The 29 T cell receptor beta chains below all came from one sample that was sequenced in a study of blood T cell repertoires in COVID-19. Sequenced by immunoSEQ multiplex PCR; TCRdb stores in-frame clones only, minus some. The table includes fewer than 400,000 clones, 75% to 90% detected once. The sequenced material came from PBMCs or T cells enriched from blood (not recorded which). These TCRs come from a woman aged 25 to 39 who had been exposed to COVID-19.

The genes are TRBV7-9 and TRBJ1-2; no clear D. The V end lost 1 base, the J end lost 2 bases, and 8 bases lay between the germline ends. The germline V gene encodes CDR1 SEHNR and CDR2 FQNEAQ (reference sequence). The CDR3 consists of 14 residues. CDR3 sequence (DNA): TGTGCCAGCAGCTTAGAGGCAGGAAACTATGGCTACACCTTC. It encodes CASSLEAGNYGYTF. The full variable domain, rest sourced from reference TRBV7-9 and TRBJ1-2, is DTGVSQNPRHKITKRGQNVTFRCDPISEHNRLYWYRQTLGQGPEFLTYFQNEAQLEKSRLLSDRFSAERPKGSFSTLEIQRTEQGDSAMYLCASSLEAGNYGYTFGSGTRLTVV.

The chain links TRBV28 to TRBJ2-3; 10 nucleotides align to TRBD2. J was trimmed by 6 bases and V by 6 bases; bases with no gene match: 9. The CDR3 totals 15 residues. CDR1 and CDR2 from the germline V gene are MDHEN and SYDVKM. The CDR3 DNA reads as TGTGCCAGCAGAATCGGACTAGCGGCCAGGGATACGCAGTATTTT. Its translation is CASRIGLAARDTQYF.

The chain recombines TRBV4-1 with TRBJ1-2, with TRBD1 matching 11 bases. Trimming took 0 bases from V and 1 from J; bases not matched to a gene: 7. Germline-derived CDR1 and CDR2 are MGHRA and YSYEKL. This CDR3 contains 18 residues. The CDR3 region has the DNA TGCGCCAGCAGCCAAGATCGAGGACAGGGGGCACTTAACTATGGCTACACCTTC. Translation gives CASSQDRGQGALNYGYTF.

The chain uses TRBV28 and TRBJ2-1, with D possibly matching TRBD2 (5 bases). The V gene's germline CDR1 is MDHEN and CDR2 SYDVKM. CDR3 size: 14 residues. Trimming pared 2 bases from V and 9 bases from J, leaving 14 bases between. CDR3 in amino acids: CASSLPQAGSEQFF. Written as DNA, the CDR3 is TGTGCCAGCAGTTTACCCCAGGCGGGCAGTGAGCAGTTCTTC. The whole variable domain, filled in from reference TRBV28 and TRBJ2-1, reads DVKVTQSSRYLVKRTGEKVFLECVQDMDHENMFWYRQDPGLGLRLIYFSYDVKMKEKGDIPEGYSVSREKKERFSLILESASTNQTSMYLCASSLPQAGSEQFFGPGTRLTVL.

The gene calls are TRBV4-2 and TRBJ2-7; no clear D gene. The germline CDR1 and CDR2 sequences are LGHNA and YNFKEQ. This CDR3 comprises 13 residues. V was clipped by 2 bases and J by 1 base, with 6 bases between them. CDR3 region: CASSQTGSYEQYF. The CDR3 coding sequence is TGTGCCAGCAGCCAAACGGGTTCCTACGAGCAGTACTTC.

The chain joins TRBV10-3 to TRBJ2-3; 7 nucleotides agree with TRBD2. Trimming took 0 bases from V and 5 from J; bases not matched to a gene: 11. Germline-derived CDR1 and CDR2 are ENHRY and SYGVKD. The CDR3 is 17 amino acids. The CDR3 region is CAISESTGAGVRDTQYF. The DNA of the CDR3 is TGTGCCATCAGTGAGTCAACTGGGGCGGGAGTCCGAGATACGCAGTATTTT.

This sequence joins TRBV5-1 and TRBJ2-2; tentatively, D is TRBD1 (6 bases). With 9 bases removed from V and 0 bases from J, the gap between germline ends came to 15 bases. The length of the CDR3 is 15 residues. CDR1 is SGHRS, CDR2 YFSETQ, per germline. CDR3 sequence: CATSWGPANTGELFF. CDR3 nucleotides: TGCGCCACGAGCTGGGGGCCCGCGAACACCGGGGAGCTGTTTTTT. The complete variable domain, with remaining parts taken from reference TRBV5-1 and TRBJ2-2, reads KAGVTQTPRYLIKTRGQQVTLSCSPISGHRSVSWYQQTPGQGLQFLFEYFSETQRNKGNFPGRFSGRQFSNSRSEMNVSTLELGDSALYLCATSWGPANTGELFFGEGSRLTVL.

The chain is built from TRBV6-2 or TRBV6-3 and TRBJ2-1, with 11 bases matching TRBD2. This CDR3 is 15 amino acids long. The junction had 7 bases not matched to a gene; V was cut back by 5 bases and J by 7 bases. CDR1 is MNHEY and CDR2 is SVGEGT in the germline V gene. Here the CDR3 reads CASSRGLAVGNEQFF. Written as DNA, the CDR3 is TGTGCCAGCAGTAGGGGACTAGCGGTTGGGAATGAGCAGTTCTTC.

This sequence joins TRBV6-5 and TRBJ2-3; 8 nucleotides agree with TRBD2. From germline, CDR1 is MNHEY and CDR2 SVGAGI. The CDR3 consists of 15 residues. Trimming cost V 0 bases and J 5 bases; bases outside gene matches: 4. The CDR3 sequence is CASSYSIGGGDTQYF. The CDR3 DNA sequence: TGTGCCAGCAGTTACTCAATCGGGGGGGGAGATACGCAGTATTTT.

The CDR3 coding sequence is TGTGCCAGCAGCACGGGACAGATGAACTATGGCTACACCTTC. Amino acids: CASSTGQMNYGYTF. The V call is TRBV9, the J call TRBJ1-2; 7 positions agree with TRBD1. The V gene end was trimmed by 4 bases and the J gene end by 2 bases; junction bases not matched to a gene: 5. The CDR3 runs 14 residues. In germline, CDR1 is SGDLS, CDR2 YYNGEE.

As to this clone: Other DNA sequences within the sample encode an identical CDR3. The rearrangement links TRBV28 to TRBJ2-1; D gene ambiguous. Trimming left V 5 bases short and J 4 bases short, with 3 bases between. Germline assignment: CDR1 MDHEN and CDR2 SYDVKM. This CDR3 has 11 amino acids. CDR3 in amino acids: CASSRYNEQFF. The CDR3, as DNA: TGTGCCAGCAGTCGGTACAATGAGCAGTTCTTC.

The chain is built from TRBV27 and TRBJ2-7, with 8 bases aligning to TRBD1. Germline trimming cut 8 bases from V and 2 bases from J; bases unmatched to any gene: 2. Germline V gene sequence: CDR1 MNHEY, CDR2 SMNVEV (reference sequence). This CDR3 has 12 amino acids. CDR3 DNA sequence: TGTGCCAGCGGGACAGGCGCCTACGAGCAGTACTTC. Protein product: CASGTGAYEQYF.

This CDR3 reads CASTVQGVSLGGELFF. In nucleotides, the CDR3 is TGTGCCAGCACCGTACAGGGGGTGTCCTTGGGCGGGGAGCTGTTTTTT. This chain uses TRBV28 with TRBJ2-2; 8 bases are shared with TRBD1. The CDR3 runs 16 residues. CDR1 is MDHEN and CDR2 is SYDVKM in the germline V gene. V was pared by 7 bases and J by 7 bases, with 14 bases of the junction left unmatched.

This clone was seen more than once but under ten times. The chain combines TRBV12-1 with TRBJ1-1. TRBV12-1 is marked as a pseudogene. The CDR3 has 14 residues. This CDR3 reads CAAGFADQNTEAFF. In DNA, the CDR3 is TGTGCCGCGGGGTTCGCCGATCAGAACACTGAAGCTTTCTTT.

With regard to this clone: A junction end diverges from the germline sequence, so it may reflect a read error. J is TRBJ2-3 and V is TRBV12-3 or TRBV12-4; weak D call: TRBD1 (6 bases). The CDR3 runs 12 residues. CDR3 loop: CASSRTGFNRHF. The DNA of the CDR3 is TGTGCCAGCAGCCGAACAGGGTTCAATAGGCATTTT.

The chain is built from TRBV9 and TRBJ1-1, with D uncertain. CDR3 length equals 13 residues. Germline CDR1 is SGDLS and CDR2 is YYNGEE. Between the trimmed V and J ends, which lost 5 bases and 0 bases, there was a span of 8 bases. CDR3 DNA sequence: TGTGCCAGCAGGAAGGCGGTGAACACTGAAGCTTTCTTT. Its protein is CASRKAVNTEAFF.

This chain connects TRBV21-1 to TRBJ1-6; TRBD1 is the table's D call and was not checked against the DNA. TRBV21-1 is classified as a pseudogene. The CDR3 contains 16 residues. The CDR3 nucleotides are TGTGCCAGCAGCAAGGCAGGGGGCACCTATAATTCACCCCTCCACTTT. It encodes CASSKAGGTYNSPLHF.

The chain's CDR3 is CASSYRDNGDTQYF. In nucleotides, the CDR3 is TGTGCCAGCAGCTACCGGGACAACGGGGATACGCAGTATTTT. This chain connects TRBV5-6 to TRBJ2-3; a weak D match, TRBD1 (6 bases). Trimming pared 3 bases from V and 6 bases from J, leaving 14 bases between. CDR1 SGHDT and CDR2 YYEEEE come from the germline V gene. The length of the CDR3 is 14 residues.

In its sample, this clone was seen a few times. The genes are TRBV10-1 and TRBJ1-2; D is uncertain. CDR1 is WNHNN, CDR2 SYGVQD, per germline (reference sequence). Deletions cut 4 bases from V and 8 bases from J, with 14 bases between. The CDR3 extends over 13 amino acids. The CDR3 DNA reads TGCGCCAGCAGTGCCAACCCTCTGGGCGGCTACACCTTC. Translated, it gives CASSANPLGGYTF.

This chain uses TRBV10-3 with TRBJ2-7, with a weak D call TRBD1 (6 bases). V dropped 3 bases and J dropped 7 bases, with 16 bases sitting between them. The germline CDR1 and CDR2 sequences are ENHRY and SYGVKD. CDR3 length: 14 amino acids. CDR3 nucleotides: TGTGCCATCAGTGATCAGGGGCGGGTTGGTGAGCAGTACTTC. Translation gives CAISDQGRVGEQYF.

The chain is built from TRBV2 and TRBJ1-3; tentatively, D is TRBD1 (6 bases). V shed 6 bases and J shed 0 bases, with 12 bases lying between them. Germline CDR1 SNHLY, CDR2 FYNNEI. This CDR3 region has 15 residues. The CDR3 DNA reads TGTGCCAGCAGCAGGGACACGAGCTCTGGAAACACCATATATTTT. This encodes CASSRDTSSGNTIYF.

The CDR3 protein is CASSWGQGVSNEQFF. DNA of the CDR3: TGTGCCAGCAGCTGGGGACAGGGGGTTAGCAATGAGCAGTTCTTC. The rearrangement links TRBV6-5 to TRBJ2-1; 11 positions match TRBD1. Germline assignment: CDR1 MNHEY and CDR2 SVGAGI. The CDR3 spans 15 residues. V lost 6 bases to trimming and J lost 6 bases; unmatched junction nucleotides: 7.

This clone was recorded once. The V gene is TRBV2, the J gene TRBJ2-3, with D maybe TRBD2 (5 bases). The CDR3 has 14 residues. Deletions cut 5 bases from V and 4 bases from J, with 13 bases between. CDR1 SNHLY and CDR2 FYNNEI come from the germline V gene. The CDR3 spells CASSKGDLADTQYF. CDR3 bases: TGTGCCAGCAGTAAGGGAGATTTAGCAGATACGCAGTATTTT.

The J gene is TRBJ1-2, the V gene TRBV7-9, with 7 bases aligning to TRBD1. V lost 5 bases and J lost 7; bases outside the gene matches: 7. Germline V gene lookup returns CDR1 SEHNR and CDR2 FQNEAQ (reference sequence). This CDR3 has 13 residues. CDR3 region: CASSNGQESGYTF. In DNA form, the CDR3 reads TGTGCCAGCAGCAACGGACAGGAATCTGGCTACACCTTC.

The V and J genes are TRBV10-3 and TRBJ1-1, with 9 bases lining up with TRBD1. Germline V gives CDR1 ENHRY, CDR2 SYGVKD. V lost 2 bases and J lost 2; bases outside the gene matches: 3. This CDR3 has 15 amino acids. The CDR3 protein is CAISEGTGINTEAFF. The DNA of the CDR3 is TGTGCCATCAGTGAGGGGACAGGGATAAACACTGAAGCTTTCTTT.

V usage is TRBV9 and J usage is TRBJ1-1, with a possible D match to TRBD1 (5 bases). The CDR3 is made up of 14 amino acids. The germline gives CDR1 SGDLS, CDR2 YYNGEE. V gave up 5 bases and J gave up 4 bases, with 15 bases separating them. Here the CDR3 reads CASSRTGEITEAFF. The CDR3 DNA reads as TGTGCCAGCAGTCGTACGGGGGAGATCACTGAAGCTTTCTTT.

The V gene is TRBV4-3, the J gene TRBJ1-1, with D possibly matching TRBD1 (5 bases). Germline-derived CDR1 and CDR2 are LGHNA and YSLEER. There are 14 residues in the CDR3. The V end was cut by 0 bases, the J end by 1 base, with 6 bases between. In DNA, the CDR3 is TGCGCCAGCAGCCAAGACACAGGGAACACTGAAGCTTTCTTT. Translating it yields CASSQDTGNTEAFF.

The rearrangement joins TRBV5-6 to TRBJ1-6; TRBD1 matches at 9 bases. With V trimmed by 4 bases and J by 6 bases, 8 bases remained unmatched. The germline gives CDR1 SGHDT, CDR2 YYEEEE. The CDR3 spans 16 residues. DNA for the CDR3: TGTGCCAGCAGCATCAAGACAGGGGGGCCTAATTCACCCCTCCACTTT. Its translation is CASSIKTGGPNSPLHF.

The V gene is TRBV5-6, the J gene TRBJ2-1; 7 positions match TRBD2. This CDR3 spans 16 amino acids. V was clipped by 2 bases and J by 9 bases; unmatched bases: 14. Germline V gene data show CDR1 as SGHDT and CDR2 as YYEEEE. This CDR3 is CASSFLLAPNESEQFF. CDR3 nucleotides: TGTGCCAGCAGCTTCCTACTAGCGCCTAACGAAAGTGAGCAGTTCTTC.